The entry below describes one TCR beta chain. Measured with immunoSEQ multiplex PCR; TCRdb has only the in-frame clones, and not every one. Among about 2.3 million clones listed, about 90% were seen once. These data originate in a study of shared clonotypes between healthy human individuals. The TCR was taken from a man younger than 35 in good health. Some clones in this sample may be carry-over from other donors' samples. Sequencing used naive CD4+ T cells from PBMCs. Subset: CD45RA+ positively selected.

CDR3 in amino acids: CASSELAGEYNEQFF. The CDR3 bases are TGTGCCAGCAGTGAACTGGCGGGAGAGTACAATGAGCAGTTCTTC. The V gene is TRBV2, the J gene TRBJ2-1; 7 bases align to TRBD2. The V gene's germline CDR1 is SNHLY and CDR2 FYNNEI. After removal of 2 bases from V and 4 bases from J, the junction contained 5 bases not matched to a gene. CDR3 length: 15 residues.